A single T cell receptor beta chain is shown here with its context. The data originate from a study of cytomegalovirus exposure and HLA in healthy donors. V gave up 6 bases and J gave up 2 bases, with 17 bases separating them. The CDR3 runs to 15 residues. Germline V gene lookup returns CDR1 SGHRS and CDR2 YFSETQ. The PCR contained 60 Vbeta and 13 Jbeta primers. Some clones are missing from TCRdb's copy, which holds only in-frame ones; the method was immunoSEQ multiplex PCR. This sample has 120,000 or so clones; roughly four fifths occur once, and the top ten carry approximately 6.5%. This sequence joins TRBV5-1 and TRBJ1-2, with D perhaps matching TRBD1 (5 bases). The clonotype was recovered from a woman between 40 and 50 years old in good health and CMV-seronegative. The sequencing input was PBMCs. The CDR3 here is CASTQGDGGNYGYTF. In DNA, the CDR3 is TGCGCCAGCACCCAGGGTGACGGTGGGAACTATGGCTACACCTTC.